This T cell receptor beta chain was recorded in a study of T cells in Graves' hyperthyroidism and ophthalmopathy. Trimming shortened V by 4 bases and J by 0 bases, and 5 bases separated the two germline ends. Germline V gene data show CDR1 as MDHEN and CDR2 as SYDVKM. CDR3 length: 13 amino acids. RNA transcripts yielded amplified TCR beta CDR3 regions. First-round RT-PCR targeting the TCR CDR3 was performed with the HTBI primer set. TCRdb re-derived calls from the multiplex PCR reads in MiXCR, one entry per CDR3 protein. The sample shows some 350,000 distinct CDR3 sequences, about 25% of them seen only once. In this sample, this clonotype turned up many times.

The V gene is TRBV28, the J gene TRBJ2-3; D gene uncertain. The sample taken for sequencing was blood. The origin of this receptor is a middle-aged man with Graves' hyperthyroidism. The CDR3 loop reads CASSSTSTDTQYF. CDR3 sequence (DNA): TGTGCCAGCAGTTCCACTAGCACAGATACGCAGTATTTT.